The 16 T cell receptor beta chains below all came from one sample that was sequenced in a study of blood T cell repertoires in COVID-19. Libraries were prepared by immunoSEQ multiplex PCR; TCRdb keeps only in-frame clonotypes and omits some of them. The table has approximately 360,000 clones, approximately 89% seen once. The sample taken for sequencing was PBMCs or T cells enriched from blood (not recorded which). All receptors come from a man in his forties in a cohort exposed to, infected with or recovered from COVID-19 (not recorded which).

This chain joins TRBV24-1 and TRBJ1-1, with D tentatively TRBD1 (6 bases). CDR1 and CDR2 from the germline V gene are KGHDR and SFDVKD. This CDR3 has 15 residues. V was clipped by 3 bases and J by 3 bases, with 13 bases between them. The CDR3 DNA is TGTGCCACCAGTGATCCTAGGGGGAAGGACACTGAAGCTTTCTTT. It is translated as CATSDPRGKDTEAFF.

The rearrangement joins TRBV5-1 to TRBJ1-1; 9 bases align to TRBD1. In germline, CDR1 is SGHRS, CDR2 YFSETQ. Unmatched junction bases numbered 5, after V lost 4 bases and J lost 4 bases. This CDR3 comprises 14 residues. The CDR3, as DNA: TGCGCCAGCAGCGTTGGGACAGGGAGCACTGAAGCTTTCTTT. It yields the protein CASSVGTGSTEAFF.

The chain uses TRBV27 and TRBJ2-7, with 11 nucleotides matching TRBD2. The CDR3 is 21 residues long. With V trimmed by 4 bases and J by 0 bases, 20 bases remained unmatched. Germline CDR1 is MNHEY and CDR2 is SMNVEV (reference sequence). The CDR3 nucleotides are TGTGCCAGCAGTTCCTCTACCTCATCTCGACTAGCGGGGATTCTCTCCTACGAGCAGTACTTC. Residues: CASSSSTSSRLAGILSYEQYF.

V gene TRBV6-5 combines with J gene TRBJ2-5, with unresolved D. V lost 2 bases, J lost 5 bases, and 12 bases lay in between. Germline V gene data show CDR1 as MNHEY and CDR2 as SVGAGI. CDR3 length equals 14 residues. DNA of the CDR3: TGTGCCAGCAGTTACGATGTTTGGCGGGAGACCCAGTACTTC. Translating it yields CASSYDVWRETQYF.

CDR3 protein: CASSLMAGPTEAFF. The CDR3 DNA follows: TGTGCCAGCAGCCTAATGGCGGGCCCCACTGAAGCTTTCTTT. The chain joins TRBV6-5 to TRBJ1-1, with D unresolved. The CDR3 sequence is 14 residues long. The V gene lost 6 bases and the J gene lost 4 bases, with 15 bases spanning the gap. Germline CDR1 reads MNHEY; CDR2 reads SVGAGI.

This chain joins TRBV5-1 and TRBJ1-4, with TRBD1 identical over 7 bases. V lost 3 bases and J lost 7; bases outside the gene matches: 9. CDR3 size: 15 residues. Germline loops: CDR1 SGHRS, CDR2 YFSETQ. The DNA of the CDR3 is TGCGCCAGCAGCTCTAGGGGGCTGAGAGGTGAAAAACTGTTTTTT. Protein product: CASSSRGLRGEKLFF.

The chain couples TRBV5-1 to TRBJ2-1, with D perhaps matching TRBD2 (5 bases). This CDR3 spans 15 amino acids. CDR1 and CDR2 (germline): SGHRS, YFSETQ. Trimming removed 1 base from V and 4 bases from J, with 12 bases in between. The CDR3 reads CASSLLLSGYNEQFF. CDR3 sequence (DNA): TGCGCCAGCAGCTTGTTGCTGTCGGGATACAATGAGCAGTTCTTC. Filled out from reference TRBV5-1 and TRBJ2-1, the complete variable domain reads KAGVTQTPRYLIKTRGQQVTLSCSPISGHRSVSWYQQTPGQGLQFLFEYFSETQRNKGNFPGRFSGRQFSNSRSEMNVSTLELGDSALYLCASSLLLSGYNEQFFGPGTRLTVL.

V is TRBV6-4 and J is TRBJ2-3, with 7 bases aligning to TRBD2. The CDR3 is 14 amino acids. V lost 5 bases and J lost 4; bases outside the gene matches: 6. The V gene's germline CDR1 is MRHNA and CDR2 SNTAGT. For the CDR3, the DNA is TGTGCCAGCAGTCGGTCTAGCGGAGCAGATACGCAGTATTTT. The encoded protein is CASSRSSGADTQYF.

The CDR3 DNA reads TGTGCCAGCAGCGTAGTTCACGCAGGGAACACTGAAGCTTTCTTT. It yields the protein CASSVVHAGNTEAFF. V and J are TRBV27 and TRBJ1-1, with D uncertain. The CDR3 covers 15 residues. V lost 6 bases and J lost 1, with 15 bases in between. Germline loops: CDR1 MNHEY, CDR2 SMNVEV (reference sequence).

The chain combines TRBV7-2 with TRBJ1-2; a possible D gene is TRBD1 (5 bases). V lost 7 bases, J lost 2 bases, and 11 bases lay in between. This CDR3 contains 13 residues. The germline gives CDR1 SGHTA, CDR2 FQGNSA. The CDR3 coding sequence is TGTGCCAGCACCCCGGAGGGGAACTATGGCTACACCTTC. This codes for CASTPEGNYGYTF.

The chain uses TRBV7-9 and TRBJ2-3; D is ambiguous. Per the germline V gene, CDR1 is SEHNR and CDR2 is FQNEAQ (reference sequence). The V gene lost 2 bases and the J gene lost 4 bases, with 7 bases spanning the gap. CDR3 length: 13 residues. Here the CDR3 DNA reads TGTGCCAGCAGCTTACTTAAGCCAGATACGCAGTATTTT. It yields the protein CASSLLKPDTQYF.

J is TRBJ1-2 and V is TRBV28, with D maybe TRBD1 (6 bases). The CDR3 is 13 amino acids. The V and J ends lost 5 bases and 3 bases respectively, with 10 bases between them. Germline V CDR1 and CDR2: MDHEN, SYDVKM. The DNA for the CDR3 is TGTGCCAGCAGTCGAGGGGGGGACTATGGCTACACCTTC. Translated: CASSRGGDYGYTF.

The chain employs TRBV29-1 and TRBJ1-2; possible D gene TRBD1, 6 bases. This CDR3 comprises 13 residues. Trimming pared 7 bases from V and 2 bases from J, leaving 14 bases between. Germline CDR1 and CDR2: SQVTM and ANQGSEA. In DNA form, the CDR3 reads TGCAGCGCCCTAGGCGGGGGCAACTATGGCTACACCTTC. It yields the protein CSALGGGNYGYTF.

V gene TRBV7-8 combines with J gene TRBJ1-2, with 7 bases aligning to TRBD1. Germline trimming cut 3 bases from V and 8 bases from J; bases unmatched to any gene: 6. The germline V gene has CDR1 SGHVS and CDR2 FQNEAQ. The CDR3 has 13 residues. CDR3 residues: CASSFRTGHGYTF. The DNA of the CDR3 is TGTGCCAGCAGCTTTAGGACAGGCCACGGCTACACCTTC. The complete variable domain, with remaining parts taken from reference TRBV7-8 and TRBJ1-2, reads GAGVSQSPRYKVAKRGQDVALRCDPISGHVSLFWYQQALGQGPEFLTYFQNEAQLDKSGLPSDRFFAERPEGSVSTLKIQRTQQEDSAVYLCASSFRTGHGYTFGSGTRLTVV.

The chain carries TRBV13 and TRBJ2-1; 10 bases are shared with TRBD2. Germline lookup yields CDR1 PRHDT and CDR2 FYEKMQ (reference sequence). V gave up 0 bases and J gave up 4 bases; unmatched junction bases: 0. The CDR3 consists of 15 residues. As DNA, the CDR3 is TGTGCCAGCAGCTTAGGACTAGCGGGATACAATGAGCAGTTCTTC. Translating it yields CASSLGLAGYNEQFF. The full variable domain, rest sourced from reference TRBV13 and TRBJ2-1, is AAGVIQSPRHLIKEKRETATLKCYPIPRHDTVYWYQQGPGQDPQFLISFYEKMQSDKGSIPDRFSAQQFSDYHSELNMSSLELGDSALYFCASSLGLAGYNEQFFGPGTRLTVL.

The J gene is TRBJ2-3, the V gene TRBV9; D is undetermined. CDR3 length: 17 residues. Germline V gene data show CDR1 as SGDLS and CDR2 as YYNGEE. V was clipped by 0 bases and J by 2 bases, with 16 bases between them. In DNA form, the CDR3 reads TGTGCCAGCAGCGTAGCTGGTCAGGCCCTAAACACAGATACGCAGTATTTT. Its protein product is CASSVAGQALNTDTQYF.